This entry is about one T cell receptor beta chain. What it binds is unknown. Every donor provided 7.5 to 10 milliliters of peripheral blood. This sample is drawn from a study of blood T cells in healthy people across ages. Study-level points and caveats: Without sorted subsets, naive and antigen-experienced compartments could not be conclusively compared. Naive CD4+ cell counts and diversity both ran higher in long-lived than in aged donors.

Trimming cost V 2 bases and J 7 bases, with 17 bases left between them. Germline CDR1 MNHEY, CDR2 SMNVEV (reference sequence). The CDR3 runs to 15 residues. Alongside a J-beta primer mix, a sample-barcoded 5' primer served in a second PCR lasting about 7 to 11 cycles. A single record per CDR3 protein comes from TCRdb applying MiXCR to the 5' RACE reads. The table records 1,500,000 or so distinct CDR3 sequences, approximately 43% of them present only once. The TCR sequence derives from a woman between 18 and 29 years old in good health. The sequencing input was blood. V gene TRBV27 combines with J gene TRBJ2-5; the D gene is possibly TRBD2 (6 bases). The CDR3 loop reads CASSLGRELTVTQYF. CDR3 sequence (DNA): TGTGCCAGCAGTTTAGGCCGGGAGCTAACGGTGACCCAGTACTTC.